Presented here are 21 T cell receptor beta chains from one specimen sequenced in a study of CD8 T cells in ankylosing spondylitis (dated by TCRdb to 2016 to 2017). The library was made by 5' RACE. For sequencing, an Illumina HiSeq 2500 was employed. TCRdb's own reprocessing of the public reads used fastp at Q25 and MiXCR and kept productive beta chains. Identical CDR3 protein sequences are pooled into one entry, listed with their most common genes and DNA. The sample table shows approximately 200,000 distinct CDR3 sequences, and roughly 13% are seen once. 8% to 13% of the sample rests with the top ten. The sequencing input was blood, either unsorted or a sorted T cell fraction (not recorded which). Receptors originate from a female donor with ankylosing spondylitis or in good health (not recorded which).

This clonotype was picked up many times. The rearrangement uses TRBV28 and TRBJ2-1; the D gene is possibly TRBD2 (5 bases). The V gene's germline CDR1 is MDHEN and CDR2 SYDVKM. CDR3 length: 12 amino acids. Deletions cut 11 bases from V and 8 bases from J, with 16 bases between. The CDR3 DNA is TGTGCCTTCACGGAGAGGGATGATGAGCAGTTCTTC. Translation: CAFTERDDEQFF.

This clonotype was counted only a few times. The genes are TRBV12-3 or TRBV12-4 and TRBJ2-7, with 14 bases matching TRBD2. This CDR3 comprises 15 residues. V was pared by 1 base and J by 6 bases, with 2 bases of the junction left unmatched. CDR3 residues: CASSLGLAGGLEQYF. DNA for the CDR3: TGTGCCAGCAGTTTAGGACTAGCGGGAGGGCTCGAGCAGTACTTC.

This sequence joins TRBV29-1 and TRBJ2-2, with 8 bases that match TRBD2. Unmatched junction bases numbered 1, after V lost 7 bases and J lost 6 bases. The CDR3 spans 11 residues. Germline loops: CDR1 SQVTM, CDR2 ANQGSEA. The CDR3 sequence: CSGTSPGELFF. The CDR3 nucleotides are TGCAGCGGGACTAGCCCCGGGGAGCTGTTTTTT.

This chain uses TRBV28 with TRBJ2-5; the D is unclear. Trimming shortened V by 3 bases and J by 1 base, and 6 bases separated the two germline ends. The CDR3 runs to 13 residues. Germline V lookup: CDR1 MDHEN, CDR2 SYDVKM. For the CDR3, the DNA is TGTGCCAGCAGTTTGGTGTTCCAAGAGACCCAGTACTTC. Encoded protein: CASSLVFQETQYF.

There are many counts of this clonotype. This chain connects TRBV11-3 to TRBJ1-2, with a weak D call TRBD1 (5 bases). The CDR3 consists of 13 residues. Trimming removed 5 bases at V and 5 bases at J, with 12 bases between. Looked up from germline, CDR1 is SGHNT and CDR2 is YENEEA. The CDR3 bases are TGTGCCAGCAGCCGGGGCGGTTGGTATGGCTACACCTTC. This sequence encodes CASSRGGWYGYTF.

This clonotype was seen at least ten times. The chain has TRBV12-3 or TRBV12-4 and TRBJ2-3; D is uncertain. Trimming took 9 bases from V and 1 from J, leaving 8 bases between them. This CDR3 is built from 12 residues. The CDR3 DNA reads TGTGCCAGTACGATGGGCACAGATACGCAGTATTTT. Translation: CASTMGTDTQYF.

The gene calls are TRBV6-5 and TRBJ2-1, with a weak D call TRBD2 (6 bases). This CDR3 has 14 residues. Trimming removed 0 bases at V and 9 bases at J, with 12 bases between. CDR1 and CDR2 from the germline V gene are MNHEY and SVGAGI. The CDR3 sequence: CASSYSTGVREQFF. The CDR3 region has the DNA TGTGCCAGCAGTTACTCTACGGGGGTTCGTGAGCAGTTCTTC.

This clonotype was picked up a small number of times. CDR3 sequence (DNA): TGTGCCAGCAGCCAGTCAGTCGGGGGCGCTTGGGCTGAAGCTTTCTTT. It specifies CASSQSVGGAWAEAFF. The genes are TRBV5-5 and TRBJ1-1; TRBD1 might be the D (6 bases). Trimming stripped 4 bases from V and 6 bases from J, with 22 bases between. This CDR3 has 16 residues. CDR1 and CDR2 from the germline V gene are SGHKS and YYEKEE (reference sequence).

This clonotype showed up many times. The rearrangement links TRBV7-2 to TRBJ2-3; TRBD1 agrees at 7 bases. In germline, CDR1 is SGHTA, CDR2 FQGNSA. The V and J ends lost 6 bases and 2 bases, in that order; junction bases with no gene match: 5. The CDR3 length is 14 residues. CDR3 in amino acids: CASSLDRSTDTQYF. As DNA, the CDR3 is TGTGCCAGCAGTCTGGACAGGTCCACAGATACGCAGTATTTT.

This clonotype was counted at least ten times. The V and J genes are TRBV7-9 and TRBJ1-1; D is undetermined. The CDR3 is 14 residues long. The germline V gene has CDR1 SEHNR and CDR2 FQNEAQ (reference sequence). The ends were cut back, 0 bases at V and 8 bases at J, with 13 bases in the middle. CDR3 loop: CASSLANPDGEAFF. As DNA, the CDR3 is TGTGCCAGCAGCTTAGCGAATCCGGACGGAGAAGCTTTCTTT.

This clonotype was detected ten times or more. The CDR3 DNA sequence: TGCAGTGCACCAAACTTGGGTGAGCAGTTCTTC. Its translation: CSAPNLGEQFF. The chain combines TRBV20-1 with TRBJ2-1; no clear D. Trimming shortened V by 6 bases and J by 9 bases, and 12 bases separated the two germline ends. The CDR3 is 11 residues long. Looked up from germline, CDR1 is DFQATT and CDR2 is SNEGSKA (reference sequence).

The chain employs TRBV20-1 and TRBJ2-5; 11 bases are shared with TRBD1. The V and J ends lost 5 bases and 4 bases, in that order; junction bases with no gene match: 3. This CDR3 comprises 13 residues. Germline assignment: CDR1 DFQATT and CDR2 SNEGSKA (reference sequence). The CDR3 DNA follows: TGCAGTGCTCCGGGACAGGGGGGAGAGACCCAGTACTTC. Encoded protein: CSAPGQGGETQYF.

This clonotype was seen ten or more times. V and J are TRBV4-3 and TRBJ2-3; no reliable D call. The length of the CDR3 is 13 residues. V lost 3 bases and J 4 bases, leaving 8 bases between the germline ends. Germline V lookup: CDR1 LGHNA, CDR2 YSLEER. DNA for the CDR3: TGCGCCAGCAGCCACCACCGGGCAGATACGCAGTATTTT. Translation gives CASSHHRADTQYF.

As concerns this clonotype: Given a much more abundant clone one base away, this may be a read error. This chain uses TRBV6-2 or TRBV6-3 with TRBJ2-7; D gene uncertain. The germline V and J ends were trimmed by 4 bases and 0 bases, with 13 bases remaining between them. Germline V CDR1 and CDR2: MNHEY, SVGEGT. The CDR3 totals 15 residues. CDR3 sequence: CASSCAQTSSYEQYF. The CDR3 DNA is TGTGCCAGCAGTTGCGCCCAGACGAGCTCCTACGAGCAGTACTTC.

V is TRBV10-3 and J is TRBJ2-1; possibly TRBD1 or TRBD2 for D (5 bases each). Trimming removed 10 bases at V and 0 bases at J, with 13 bases between. The CDR3 covers 14 residues. Germline CDR1 ENHRY, CDR2 SYGVKD. CDR3 region: CATCRGNSYNEQFF. The CDR3, as DNA: TGTGCCACCTGCCGGGGCAACTCCTACAATGAGCAGTTCTTC.

This clonotype was seen ten or more times. The rearrangement uses TRBV7-6 and TRBJ2-7; D might be TRBD2 (6 bases). Trimming stripped 5 bases from V and 6 bases from J, with 14 bases between. Germline V gene data show CDR1 as SGHVS and CDR2 as FNYEAQ. The CDR3 covers 13 residues. The CDR3 protein is CASSGWRATEQYF. In nucleotides, the CDR3 is TGTGCCAGCAGCGGTTGGAGGGCGACCGAGCAGTACTTC. Using reference TRBV7-6 and TRBJ2-7 for the parts outside the CDR3, the full variable domain is GAGVSQSPRYKVTKRGQDVALRCDPISGHVSLYWYRQALGQGPEFLTYFNYEAQQDKSGLPNDRFSAERPEGSISTLTIQRTEQRDSAMYRCASSGWRATEQYFGPGTRLTVT.

CDR3 in DNA: TGCAGCGCTGATTCTAGCGGGATAAACAATGAGCAGTTCTTC. Translating it yields CSADSSGINNEQFF. This rearrangement joins TRBV29-1 to TRBJ2-1; the match to TRBD2 covers 9 bases. V shed 7 bases, J shed 5 bases, and the junction held 9 bases outside the gene matches. This CDR3 spans 14 amino acids. CDR1 is SQVTM, CDR2 ANQGSEA, per germline.

This chain connects TRBV20-1 to TRBJ2-5, with a weak D call TRBD2 (6 bases). CDR1 is DFQATT and CDR2 is SNEGSKA in the germline V gene (reference sequence). The CDR3 runs to 14 residues. Trimming took off 0 bases at V and 5 bases at J, with 13 bases between the two ends. CDR3 sequence reads: CSARDWRERETQYF. The CDR3 DNA sequence: TGCAGTGCTAGAGATTGGCGGGAAAGGGAGACCCAGTACTTC.

This clonotype was seen at least ten times. CDR3 DNA sequence: TGTGCCAGCAGCTTAGGGGCGGGTATTAATTCACCCCTCCACTTT. Translation: CASSLGAGINSPLHF. The genes are TRBV7-3 and TRBJ1-6; TRBD1 might be the D (5 bases). Trimming pared 2 bases from V and 6 bases from J, leaving 11 bases between. CDR1 is SGHTA and CDR2 is FQGTGA in the germline V gene. The CDR3 extends over 15 amino acids.

The J gene is TRBJ1-5, the V gene TRBV10-3; the D gene is possibly TRBD1 (5 bases). CDR3 size: 18 residues. Germline V gene lookup returns CDR1 ENHRY and CDR2 SYGVKD. V was clipped by 5 bases and J by 1 base, with 21 bases between them. The CDR3 here is CAISTGIWDGGSNQPQHF. In DNA form, the CDR3 reads TGTGCCATCAGTACCGGCATTTGGGATGGGGGAAGCAATCAGCCCCAGCATTTT.

This clonotype occurred many times. The genes are TRBV25-1 and TRBJ1-6; D might be TRBD1 (5 bases). V lost 4 bases and J lost 9, with 16 bases in between. CDR3 size: 15 residues. Germline V gene sequence: CDR1 MGHDK, CDR2 SYGVNS. The CDR3 DNA is TGTGCCAGCAGTGGCAGGGTCGATTTATTTTCACCCCTCCACTTT. Its protein product is CASSGRVDLFSPLHF.